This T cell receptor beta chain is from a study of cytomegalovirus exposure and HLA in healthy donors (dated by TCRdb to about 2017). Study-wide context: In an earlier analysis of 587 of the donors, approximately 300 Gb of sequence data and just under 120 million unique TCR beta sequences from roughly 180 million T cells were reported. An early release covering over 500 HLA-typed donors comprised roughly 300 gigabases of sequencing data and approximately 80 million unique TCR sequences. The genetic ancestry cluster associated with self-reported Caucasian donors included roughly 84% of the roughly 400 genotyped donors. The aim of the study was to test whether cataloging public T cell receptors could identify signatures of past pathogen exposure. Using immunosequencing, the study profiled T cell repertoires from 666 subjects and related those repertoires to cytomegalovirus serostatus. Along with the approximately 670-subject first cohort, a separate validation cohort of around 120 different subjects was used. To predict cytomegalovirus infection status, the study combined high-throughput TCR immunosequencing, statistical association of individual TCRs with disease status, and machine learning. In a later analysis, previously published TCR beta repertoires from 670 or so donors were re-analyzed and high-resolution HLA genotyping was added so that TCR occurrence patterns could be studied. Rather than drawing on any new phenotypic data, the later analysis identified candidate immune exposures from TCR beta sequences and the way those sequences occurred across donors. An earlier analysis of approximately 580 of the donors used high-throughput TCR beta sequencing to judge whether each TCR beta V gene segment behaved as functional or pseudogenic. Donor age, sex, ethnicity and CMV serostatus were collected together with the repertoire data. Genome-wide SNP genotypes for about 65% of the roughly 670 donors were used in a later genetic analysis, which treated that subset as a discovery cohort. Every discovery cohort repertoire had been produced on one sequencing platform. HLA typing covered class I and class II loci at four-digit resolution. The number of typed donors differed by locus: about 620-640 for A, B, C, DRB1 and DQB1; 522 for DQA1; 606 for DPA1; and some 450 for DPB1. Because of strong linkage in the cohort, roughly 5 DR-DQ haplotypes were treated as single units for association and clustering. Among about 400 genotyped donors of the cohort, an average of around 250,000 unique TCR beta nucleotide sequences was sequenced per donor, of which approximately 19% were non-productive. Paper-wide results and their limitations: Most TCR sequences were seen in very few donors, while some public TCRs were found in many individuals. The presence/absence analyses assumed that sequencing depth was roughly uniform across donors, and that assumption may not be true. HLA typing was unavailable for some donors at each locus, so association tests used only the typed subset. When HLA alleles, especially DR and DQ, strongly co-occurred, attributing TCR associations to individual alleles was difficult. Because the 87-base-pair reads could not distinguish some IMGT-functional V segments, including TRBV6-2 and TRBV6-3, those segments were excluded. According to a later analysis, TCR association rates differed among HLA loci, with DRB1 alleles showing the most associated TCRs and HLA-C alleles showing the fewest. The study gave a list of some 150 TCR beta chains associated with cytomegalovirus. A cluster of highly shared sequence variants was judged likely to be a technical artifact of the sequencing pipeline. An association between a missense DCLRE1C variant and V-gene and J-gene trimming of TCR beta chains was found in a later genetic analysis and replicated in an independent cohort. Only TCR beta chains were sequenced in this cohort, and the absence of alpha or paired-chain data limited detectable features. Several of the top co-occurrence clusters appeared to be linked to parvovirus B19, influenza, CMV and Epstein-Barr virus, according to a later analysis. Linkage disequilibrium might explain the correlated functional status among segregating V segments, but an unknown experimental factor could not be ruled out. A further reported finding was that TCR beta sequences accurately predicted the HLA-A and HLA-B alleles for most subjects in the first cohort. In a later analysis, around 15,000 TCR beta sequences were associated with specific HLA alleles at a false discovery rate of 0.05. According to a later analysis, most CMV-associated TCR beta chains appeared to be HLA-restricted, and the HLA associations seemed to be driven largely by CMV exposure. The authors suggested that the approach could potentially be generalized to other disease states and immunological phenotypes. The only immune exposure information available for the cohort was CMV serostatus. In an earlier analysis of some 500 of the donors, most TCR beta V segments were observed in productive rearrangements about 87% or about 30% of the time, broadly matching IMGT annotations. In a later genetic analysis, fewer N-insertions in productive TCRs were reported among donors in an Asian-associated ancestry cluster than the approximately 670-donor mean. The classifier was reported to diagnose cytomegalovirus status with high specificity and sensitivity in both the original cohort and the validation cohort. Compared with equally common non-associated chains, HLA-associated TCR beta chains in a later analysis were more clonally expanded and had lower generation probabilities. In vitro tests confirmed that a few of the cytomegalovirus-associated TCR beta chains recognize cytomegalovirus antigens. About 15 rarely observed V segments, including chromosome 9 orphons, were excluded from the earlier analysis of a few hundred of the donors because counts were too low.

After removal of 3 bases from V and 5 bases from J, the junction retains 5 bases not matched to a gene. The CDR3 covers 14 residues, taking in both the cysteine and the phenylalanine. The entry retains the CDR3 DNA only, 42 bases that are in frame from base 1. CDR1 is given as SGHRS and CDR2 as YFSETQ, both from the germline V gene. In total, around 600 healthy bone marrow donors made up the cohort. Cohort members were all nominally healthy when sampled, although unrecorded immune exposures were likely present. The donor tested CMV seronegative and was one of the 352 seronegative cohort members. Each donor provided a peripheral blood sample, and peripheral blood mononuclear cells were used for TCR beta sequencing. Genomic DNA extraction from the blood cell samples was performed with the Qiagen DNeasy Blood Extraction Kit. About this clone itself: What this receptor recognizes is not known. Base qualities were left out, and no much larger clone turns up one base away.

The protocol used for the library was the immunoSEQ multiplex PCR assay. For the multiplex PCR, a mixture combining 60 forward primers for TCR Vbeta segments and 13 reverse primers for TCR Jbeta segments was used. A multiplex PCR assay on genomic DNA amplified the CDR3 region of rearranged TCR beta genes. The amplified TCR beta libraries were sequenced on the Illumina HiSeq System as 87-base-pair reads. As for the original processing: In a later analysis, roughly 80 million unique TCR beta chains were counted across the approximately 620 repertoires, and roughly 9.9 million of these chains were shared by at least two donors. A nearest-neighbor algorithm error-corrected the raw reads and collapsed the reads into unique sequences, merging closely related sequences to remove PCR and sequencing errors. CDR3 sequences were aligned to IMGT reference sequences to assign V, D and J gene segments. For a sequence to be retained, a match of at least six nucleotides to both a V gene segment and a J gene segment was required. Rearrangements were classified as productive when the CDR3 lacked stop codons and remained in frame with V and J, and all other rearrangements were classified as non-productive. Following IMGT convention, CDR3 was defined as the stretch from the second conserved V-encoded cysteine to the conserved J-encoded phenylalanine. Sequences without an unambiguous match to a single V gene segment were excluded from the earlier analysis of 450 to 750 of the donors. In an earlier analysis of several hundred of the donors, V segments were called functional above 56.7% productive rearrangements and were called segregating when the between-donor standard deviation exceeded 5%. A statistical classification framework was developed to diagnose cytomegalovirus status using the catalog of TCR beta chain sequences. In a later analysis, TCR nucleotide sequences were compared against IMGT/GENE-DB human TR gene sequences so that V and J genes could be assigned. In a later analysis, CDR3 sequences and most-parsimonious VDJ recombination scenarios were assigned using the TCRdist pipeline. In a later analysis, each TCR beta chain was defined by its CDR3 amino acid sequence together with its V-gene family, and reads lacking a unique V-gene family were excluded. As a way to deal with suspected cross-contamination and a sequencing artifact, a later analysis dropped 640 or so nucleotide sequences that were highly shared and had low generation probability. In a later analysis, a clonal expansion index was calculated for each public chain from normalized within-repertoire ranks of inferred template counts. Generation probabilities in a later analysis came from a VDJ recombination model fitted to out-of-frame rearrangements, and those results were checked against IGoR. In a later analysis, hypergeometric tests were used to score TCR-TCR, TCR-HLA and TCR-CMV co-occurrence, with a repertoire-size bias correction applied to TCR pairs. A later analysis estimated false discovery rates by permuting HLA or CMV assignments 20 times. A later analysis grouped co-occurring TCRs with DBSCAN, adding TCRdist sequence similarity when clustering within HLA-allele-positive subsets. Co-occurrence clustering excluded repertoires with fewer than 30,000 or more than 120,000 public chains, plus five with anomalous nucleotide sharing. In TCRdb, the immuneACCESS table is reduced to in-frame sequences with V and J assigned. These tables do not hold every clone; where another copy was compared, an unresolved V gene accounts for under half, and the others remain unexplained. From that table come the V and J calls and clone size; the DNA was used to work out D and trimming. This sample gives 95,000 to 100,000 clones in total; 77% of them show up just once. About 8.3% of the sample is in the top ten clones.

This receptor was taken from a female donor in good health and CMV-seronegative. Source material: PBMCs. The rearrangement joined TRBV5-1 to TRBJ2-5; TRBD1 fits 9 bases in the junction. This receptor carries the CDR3 CASSSTGGGETQYF. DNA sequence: TGCGCCAGCAGCTCGACAGGGGGAGGCGAGACCCAGTACTTC.